The 5 T cell receptor beta chains below were found in one sample sequenced in a study of cytomegalovirus exposure and HLA in healthy donors. PCR primers comprised 60 Vbeta and 13 Jbeta primers. This table comes from immunoSEQ multiplex PCR, and its TCRdb copy is limited to in-frame clones, with some not included. The sample includes more than 110,000 clones, roughly 78% seen only once; the top ten take about 2.2%. What was sequenced was PBMCs. The source is a young man in good health and CMV-seronegative.

V and J are TRBV6-5 and TRBJ1-2, with D hard to call. Trimming took 6 bases from V and 8 from J, leaving 16 bases between them. The CDR3 length is 13 residues. Germline assignment: CDR1 MNHEY and CDR2 SVGAGI. The CDR3 DNA sequence: TGTGCCAGCAGCCCGAGTGCCCAGAGGGGCTACACCTTC. This encodes CASSPSAQRGYTF.

J is TRBJ2-5 and V is TRBV12-5; a weak D match, TRBD2 (5 bases). Germline V gene data show CDR1 as LGHNT and CDR2 as FRNRAP. CDR3 length: 16 residues. V lost 1 base and J 2 bases, leaving 14 bases between the germline ends. The CDR3 here is CASGLGAGDLQETQYF. CDR3 nucleotides: TGTGCTAGTGGTTTGGGGGCGGGTGATCTGCAAGAGACCCAGTACTTC. Supplemented by reference TRBV12-5 and TRBJ2-5, the full variable domain reads DARVTQTPRHKVTEMGQEVTMRCQPILGHNTVFWYRQTMMQGLELLAYFRNRAPLDDSGMPKDRFSAEMPDATLATLKIQPSEPRDSAVYFCASGLGAGDLQETQYFGPGTRLLVL.

This chain connects TRBV4-1 to TRBJ2-1; D is ambiguous. The V and J ends lost 0 bases and 0 bases respectively, with 3 bases between them. Germline V lookup: CDR1 MGHRA, CDR2 YSYEKL. CDR3 length: 14 residues. The CDR3 spells CASSQEYSYNEQFF. DNA for the CDR3: TGCGCCAGCAGCCAAGAATACTCCTACAATGAGCAGTTCTTC.

The V call is TRBV5-1, the J call TRBJ1-1; no clear D gene. V gave up 3 bases and J gave up 7 bases, with 13 bases separating them. The CDR3 totals 13 residues. Germline CDR1 is SGHRS and CDR2 is YFSETQ. The CDR3 region is CASSSTNSCEAFF. CDR3 DNA sequence: TGCGCCAGCAGCTCCACCAACTCCTGTGAAGCTTTCTTT.

The chain has TRBV27 and TRBJ2-3; maybe TRBD1 (5 bases). The V and J ends lost 4 bases and 3 bases respectively, with 11 bases between them. The germline V gene has CDR1 MNHEY and CDR2 SMNVEV (reference sequence). The CDR3 spans 14 residues. CDR3 in DNA: TGTGCCAGCAGTTCCTCCAGGGTTACAGATACGCAGTATTTT. Its translation: CASSSSRVTDTQYF.